Shown below are 25 T cell receptor beta chains from a single sample sequenced in a study of early stage breast cancer tumors. The repertoire was sequenced with immunoSEQ multiplex PCR; TCRdb's copy has only in-frame clones and lacks some. The sample has under 30,000 clones, 72% seen once. Sequencing was performed on blood. The receptors were gathered from a person aged 45-60 years with breast cancer.

The chain carries TRBV7-8 and TRBJ1-1; 8 bases fit TRBD1. This CDR3 is 13 amino acids long. Germline-derived CDR1 and CDR2 are SGHVS and FQNEAQ. J gave up 6 bases and V 4 bases, and 4 bases lay outside the gene matches. Here the CDR3 DNA reads TGTGCCAGCAGCTGGACAGGGCTGGCTGAAGCTTTCTTT. It yields the protein CASSWTGLAEAFF.

A few counts support this clone. This sequence joins TRBV19 and TRBJ1-2, with no clear D. Germline CDR1 and CDR2: LNHDA and SQIVND (reference sequence). Trimming took off 3 bases at V and 2 bases at J, with 1 base between the two ends. The CDR3 totals 11 residues. DNA for the CDR3: TGTGCCAGTAGTATGAACTATGGCTACACCTTC. This encodes CASSMNYGYTF.

J is TRBJ2-2 and V is TRBV10-3; D call uncertain. The length of the CDR3 is 13 residues. From germline, CDR1 is ENHRY and CDR2 SYGVKD. V was shortened by 4 bases and J by 1 base, with 4 bases between the two germline ends. CDR3 protein: CAISGLNTGELFF. In DNA form, the CDR3 reads TGTGCCATCAGTGGACTGAACACCGGGGAGCTGTTTTTT.

The chain has TRBV6-5 and TRBJ2-1; TRBD2 is a possible D gene (6 bases). Germline CDR1 reads MNHEY; CDR2 reads SVGAGI. This CDR3 region has 14 residues. Trimming pared 6 bases from V and 6 bases from J, leaving 15 bases between. CDR3 protein: CASSPGVAANEQFF. DNA of the CDR3: TGTGCCAGCAGCCCCGGAGTAGCGGCCAATGAGCAGTTCTTC.

This clone has just one count. The V gene is TRBV14, the J gene TRBJ2-3, with 8 bases identical to TRBD2. Germline CDR1 is SGHDN and CDR2 is FVKESK. The CDR3 spans 17 residues. Trimming removed 6 bases from V and 0 bases from J; junction bases left unmatched: 11. The CDR3 protein is CASSPFAGGGSTDTQYF. For the CDR3, the DNA is TGTGCCAGCAGTCCCTTCGCGGGGGGTGGTAGCACAGATACGCAGTATTTT.

This rearrangement joins TRBV4-3 to TRBJ1-1, with D possibly TRBD1 on 5 matching bases. Germline-derived CDR1 and CDR2 are LGHNA and YSLEER. The CDR3 has 14 residues. The V end was cut by 1 base, the J end by 5 bases, with 11 bases between. CDR3: CASSQGGTRTEAFF. Written as DNA, the CDR3 is TGCGCCAGCAGCCAAGGTGGGACGAGGACTGAAGCTTTCTTT.

The rearrangement joins TRBV7-2 to TRBJ2-4, with TRBD2 matching over 7 bases. The germline CDR1 and CDR2 sequences are SGHTA and FQGNSA. The length of the CDR3 is 15 residues. Losses at the gene ends were 2 bases for V and 9 bases for J; bases not matched to a gene: 10. The CDR3 DNA follows: TGTGCCAGCAGCTTAAGGTCTAGCGGAGGGGTCATTCAGTACTTC. Protein: CASSLRSSGGVIQYF.

The genes are TRBV5-4 and TRBJ2-7; D is unclear. The CDR3 totals 12 residues. V gave up 0 bases and J gave up 6 bases, with 7 bases separating them. CDR1 and CDR2 from the germline V gene are SGHNT and YYREEE (reference sequence). CDR3 nucleotides: TGTGCCAGCAGCTTGGACCGATTCGAGCAGTACTTC. Translation: CASSLDRFEQYF. The complete variable domain, with remaining parts taken from reference TRBV5-4 and TRBJ2-7, reads ETGVTQSPTHLIKTRGQQVTLRCSSQSGHNTVSWYQQALGQGPQFIFQYYREEENGRGNFPPRFSGLQFPNYSSELNVNALELDDSALYLCASSLDRFEQYFGPGTRLTVT.

This clone was observed a handful of times. J is TRBJ2-7 and V is TRBV5-4; no definite D call. Germline assignment: CDR1 SGHNT and CDR2 YYREEE (reference sequence). Trimming stripped 3 bases from V and 2 bases from J, with 3 bases between. The CDR3 is 11 residues long. The CDR3 nucleotides are TGTGCCAGCAGCTCGGCCTACGAGCAGTACTTC. It specifies CASSSAYEQYF.

This sequence joins TRBV5-4 and TRBJ2-1; TRBD2 agrees at 11 bases. This CDR3 comprises 15 residues. Germline lookup yields CDR1 SGHNT and CDR2 YYREEE (reference sequence). V lost 4 bases, J lost 5 bases, and 5 bases stayed unmatched. The CDR3 DNA follows: TGTGCCAGCAGCCCCGGACTAGCGGGTGACAATGAGCAGTTCTTC. This codes for CASSPGLAGDNEQFF.

This clone was counted between two and nine times. The chain couples TRBV4-1 to TRBJ1-1, with no clear D. The V end was cut by 4 bases, the J end by 3 bases, with 12 bases between. Germline V gene data show CDR1 as MGHRA and CDR2 as YSYEKL. There are 14 residues in the CDR3. The CDR3 DNA reads TGCGCCAGCAGCCGAGTGACCGGTGACACTGAAGCTTTCTTT. Amino acid sequence: CASSRVTGDTEAFF.

The V and J genes are TRBV5-1 and TRBJ2-1, with TRBD2 matching 9 bases. Germline V gives CDR1 SGHRS, CDR2 YFSETQ. This CDR3 is 17 amino acids long. The junction had 6 bases not matched to a gene; V was cut back by 2 bases and J by 0 bases. CDR3 sequence (DNA): TGCGCCAGCAGCTTAGGAACAGCGGGAGGCTCCTACAATGAGCAGTTCTTC. It specifies CASSLGTAGGSYNEQFF. Full variable domain (outside the CDR3, taken from reference TRBV5-1 and TRBJ2-1): KAGVTQTPRYLIKTRGQQVTLSCSPISGHRSVSWYQQTPGQGLQFLFEYFSETQRNKGNFPGRFSGRQFSNSRSEMNVSTLELGDSALYLCASSLGTAGGSYNEQFFGPGTRLTVL.

The chain carries TRBV28 and TRBJ1-3; 8 positions agree with TRBD1. Germline CDR1 is MDHEN and CDR2 is SYDVKM. The CDR3 runs 14 residues. V was clipped by 6 bases and J by 5 bases; unmatched bases: 6. CDR3 bases: TGTGCCAGCAGCTGGACAGGGCTCCGAAACACCATATATTTT. This sequence encodes CASSWTGLRNTIYF.

The chain recombines TRBV6-1 with TRBJ1-5; D remains unclear. This CDR3 has 14 residues. Trimming shortened V by 5 bases and J by 0 bases, and 8 bases separated the two germline ends. In germline, CDR1 is MNHNS, CDR2 SASEGT. The CDR3 nucleotides read TGTGCCAGCAGTACCTTAGATAGCAATCAGCCCCAGCATTTT. This gives the protein CASSTLDSNQPQHF.

The V gene is TRBV5-1, the J gene TRBJ1-5; D perhaps matches TRBD1 (5 bases). Germline CDR1 reads SGHRS; CDR2 reads YFSETQ. Trimming pared 8 bases from V and 5 bases from J, leaving 17 bases between. The CDR3 totals 14 residues. For the CDR3, the DNA is TGCGCCAGTTCGCTTCAGGGAGGCGATCAGCCCCAGCATTTT. Translation: CASSLQGGDQPQHF.

The V call is TRBV7-6, the J call TRBJ2-7; TRBD2 matches at 9 bases. This CDR3 has 13 amino acids. After removal of 10 bases from V and 7 bases from J, the junction contained 11 bases not matched to a gene. Germline V gives CDR1 SGHVS, CDR2 FNYEAQ. The CDR3 nucleotides read TGTGCCACCACAGCGGGAGGCACGGCGGAGCAGTACTTC. It specifies CATTAGGTAEQYF.

The chain is built from TRBV30 and TRBJ1-1; the D is unclear. Germline CDR1 reads GTSNPN; CDR2 reads SVGIG (reference sequence). The CDR3 has 11 amino acids. V shed 7 bases and J shed 8 bases, with 14 bases lying between them. CDR3 coding DNA: TGTGCCTCCAATTTGGTGGAGGAAGCTTTCTTT. It encodes CASNLVEEAFF.

The chain links TRBV25-1 to TRBJ2-1; weak D call: TRBD2 (5 bases). CDR3 length: 13 residues. The germline V gene encodes CDR1 MGHDK and CDR2 SYGVNS. V dropped 7 bases and J dropped 5 bases, with 12 bases sitting between them. CDR3: CASTAAGDNEQFF. The DNA for the CDR3 is TGTGCCAGCACGGCCGCCGGGGACAATGAGCAGTTCTTC. Using reference TRBV25-1 and TRBJ2-1 for the parts outside the CDR3, the full variable domain is EADIYQTPRYLVIGTGKKITLECSQTMGHDKMYWYQQDPGMELHLIHYSYGVNSTEKGDLSSESTVSRIRTEHFPLTLESARPSHTSQYLCASTAAGDNEQFFGPGTRLTVL.

The genes are TRBV30 and TRBJ1-2; TRBD1 matches at 7 bases. The germline V gene encodes CDR1 GTSNPN and CDR2 SVGIG (reference sequence). CDR3 length equals 15 residues. V was clipped by 0 bases and J by 5 bases; unmatched bases: 9. The CDR3 region has the DNA TGTGCCTGGAGTGTTTGGGGGACAGAAAATTATGGCTACACCTTC. Translated, it gives CAWSVWGTENYGYTF.

The rearrangement links TRBV27 to TRBJ1-2; 10 bases align to TRBD1. The junction had 10 bases not matched to a gene; V was cut back by 5 bases and J by 4 bases. CDR3 length equals 16 residues. Germline V gene sequence: CDR1 MNHEY, CDR2 SMNVEV (reference sequence). DNA for the CDR3: TGTGCCAGCAGTGCCGCCGGGACAGGGGATATCTATGGCTACACCTTC. Its protein is CASSAAGTGDIYGYTF.

This clone was observed a single time. The genes are TRBV7-6 and TRBJ2-7; 7 nucleotides align to TRBD1. This CDR3 has 13 amino acids. J gave up 6 bases and V 1 base, and 3 bases lay outside the gene matches. CDR1 and CDR2 from the germline V gene are SGHVS and FNYEAQ. CDR3 amino acids: CASSLDRGREQYF. CDR3 nucleotide sequence: TGTGCCAGCAGCTTAGACAGGGGCCGCGAGCAGTACTTC.

This sequence joins TRBV7-2 and TRBJ2-7; a weak D match, TRBD2 (6 bases). This CDR3 contains 18 residues. Germline V gene lookup returns CDR1 SGHTA and CDR2 FQGNSA. V gave up 2 bases and J gave up 5 bases, with 25 bases separating them. The CDR3 DNA reads TGTGCCAGCAGCTTAAGAACTGGAGCGGGCGGGCTAGCCGACGAGCAGTACTTC. Protein: CASSLRTGAGGLADEQYF. Based on the CDR3 plus reference TRBV7-2 and TRBJ2-7, the full variable domain is GAGVSQSPSNKVTEKGKDVELRCDPISGHTALYWYRQSLGQGLEFLIYFQGNSAPDKSGLPSDRFSAERTGGSVSTLTIQRTQQEDSAVYLCASSLRTGAGGLADEQYFGPGTRLTVT.

The rearrangement uses TRBV29-1 and TRBJ2-1, with 9 bases that match TRBD2. The germline gives CDR1 SQVTM, CDR2 ANQGSEA. V lost 6 bases to trimming and J lost 7 bases; unmatched junction nucleotides: 10. There are 14 residues in the CDR3. This CDR3 is CSVGGLAGWNEQFF. CDR3 DNA sequence: TGCAGCGTGGGGGGGCTAGCGGGATGGAATGAGCAGTTCTTC.

Points on this clone: One end of the junction varies from germline; a read error may be responsible. The V and J genes are TRBV7-6 and TRBJ2-1; 12 bases align to TRBD2. CDR3 length: 18 amino acids. Germline V gene sequence: CDR1 SGHVS, CDR2 FNYEAQ. The CDR3 spells CASSLGLLAGGPYTEQFF. The CDR3 coding sequence is TGTGCCAGCAGCTTAGGGCTCCTAGCGGGAGGGCCTTACACTGAGCAGTTCTTC.

The genes are TRBV10-3 and TRBJ2-6; D unclear. The CDR3 is 15 residues long. Trimming cost V 6 bases and J 0 bases, with 9 bases left between them. Germline CDR1 is ENHRY and CDR2 is SYGVKD. The CDR3 loop is CAISPGPSGANVLTF. CDR3 nucleotides: TGTGCCATCAGCCCCGGCCCCTCTGGGGCCAACGTCCTGACTTTC.